This T cell receptor beta chain was captured in a study of response to subunit inactivated influenza vaccine. Each CDR3 protein is one row after TCRdb ran MiXCR on the RT-PCR reads. The sample consists of some 540,000 distinct CDR3 sequences, roughly 25% of them appearing once. The CDR3 covers 16 residues. The germline V and J ends were trimmed by 0 bases and 3 bases, with 13 bases remaining between them. Germline lookup yields CDR1 SGHVS and CDR2 FQNEAQ. The same data also contributed to another study, on T cells expressing NK-cell markers. This second report adds: 5'RACE template switching with UMIs generated TCR beta cDNA.

Sequenced material: CD4+ T cells sorted from PBMCs, taken about 12 days after vaccination. The receptor comes from a man between 45 and 60 years old who received an inactivated influenza vaccine. This chain joins TRBV7-8 and TRBJ2-3, with a possible D match to TRBD2 (6 bases). Written as DNA, the CDR3 is TGTGCCAGCAGCTTAGCTGCTGGCGGGGCAACAGATACGCAGTATTTT. Its protein product is CASSLAAGGATDTQYF.